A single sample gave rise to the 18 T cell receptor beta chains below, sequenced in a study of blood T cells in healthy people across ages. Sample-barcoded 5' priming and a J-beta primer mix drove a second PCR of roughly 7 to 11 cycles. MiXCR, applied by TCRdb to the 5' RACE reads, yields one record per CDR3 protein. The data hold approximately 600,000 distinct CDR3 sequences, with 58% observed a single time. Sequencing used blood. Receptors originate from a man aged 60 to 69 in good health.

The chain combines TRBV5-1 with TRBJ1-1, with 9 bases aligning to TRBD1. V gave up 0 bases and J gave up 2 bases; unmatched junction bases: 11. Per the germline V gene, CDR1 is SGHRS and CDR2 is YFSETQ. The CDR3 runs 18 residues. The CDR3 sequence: CASSLGWGTGNRNTEAFF. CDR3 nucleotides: TGCGCCAGCAGCTTGGGGTGGGGGACAGGGAACCGAAACACTGAAGCTTTCTTT.

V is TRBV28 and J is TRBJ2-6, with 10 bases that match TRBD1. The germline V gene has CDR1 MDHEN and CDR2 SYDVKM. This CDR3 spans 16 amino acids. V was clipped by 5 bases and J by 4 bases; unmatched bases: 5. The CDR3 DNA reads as TGTGCCAGCAGTGGACAGGGGGTGGGAGGGGCCAACGTCCTGACTTTC. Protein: CASSGQGVGGANVLTF.

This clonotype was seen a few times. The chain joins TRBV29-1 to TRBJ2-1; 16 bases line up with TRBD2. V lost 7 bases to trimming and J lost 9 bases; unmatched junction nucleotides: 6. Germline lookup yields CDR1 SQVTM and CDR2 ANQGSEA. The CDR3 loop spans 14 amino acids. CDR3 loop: CSGYGTSGGAEQFF. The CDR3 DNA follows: TGCAGCGGGTACGGGACTAGCGGGGGGGCTGAGCAGTTCTTC.

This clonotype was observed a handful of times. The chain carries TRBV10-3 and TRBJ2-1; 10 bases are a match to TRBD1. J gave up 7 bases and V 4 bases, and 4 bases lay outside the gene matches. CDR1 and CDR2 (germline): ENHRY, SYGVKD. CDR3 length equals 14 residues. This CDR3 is CAISGRQGANEQFF. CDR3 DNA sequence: TGTGCCATCAGTGGGAGACAGGGGGCGAATGAGCAGTTCTTC.

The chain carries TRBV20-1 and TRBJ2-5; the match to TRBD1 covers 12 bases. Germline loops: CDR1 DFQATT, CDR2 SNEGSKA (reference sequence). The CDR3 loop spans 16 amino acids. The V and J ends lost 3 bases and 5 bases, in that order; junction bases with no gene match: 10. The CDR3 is CSASGTGQGAFETQYF. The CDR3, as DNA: TGCAGTGCTAGCGGAACGGGACAGGGGGCTTTTGAGACCCAGTACTTC.

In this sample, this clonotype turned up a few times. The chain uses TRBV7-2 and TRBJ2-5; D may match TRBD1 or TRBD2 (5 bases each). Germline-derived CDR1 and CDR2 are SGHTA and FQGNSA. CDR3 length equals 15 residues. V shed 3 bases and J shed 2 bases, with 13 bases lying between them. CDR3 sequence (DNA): TGTGCCAGCAGCTTTGAACTTGGGGGACAAGAGACCCAGTACTTC. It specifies CASSFELGGQETQYF.

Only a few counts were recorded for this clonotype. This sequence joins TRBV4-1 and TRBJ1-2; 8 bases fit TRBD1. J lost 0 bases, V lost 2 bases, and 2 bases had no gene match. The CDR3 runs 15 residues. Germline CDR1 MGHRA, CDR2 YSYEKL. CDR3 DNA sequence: TGCGCCAGCAGCCAAACGACAGGGGCTAACTATGGCTACACCTTC. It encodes CASSQTTGANYGYTF.

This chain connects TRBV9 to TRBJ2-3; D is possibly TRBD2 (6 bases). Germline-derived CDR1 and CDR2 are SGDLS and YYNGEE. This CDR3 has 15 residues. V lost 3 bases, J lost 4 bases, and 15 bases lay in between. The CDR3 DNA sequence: TGTGCCAGCAGCGCCCTGACTAGGGGTTCAGATACGCAGTATTTT. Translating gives CASSALTRGSDTQYF.

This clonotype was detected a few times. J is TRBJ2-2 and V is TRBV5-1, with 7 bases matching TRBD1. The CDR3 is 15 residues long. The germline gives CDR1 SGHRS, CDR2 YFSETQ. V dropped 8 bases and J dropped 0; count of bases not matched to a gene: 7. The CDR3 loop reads CASSPGQTNTGELFF. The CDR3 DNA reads TGCGCCAGTAGCCCGGGACAGACGAACACCGGGGAGCTGTTTTTT.

The CDR3 protein is CASSDSNRGKGEKLFF. The DNA of the CDR3 is TGTGCCAGCAGTGACTCTAACAGGGGAAAGGGTGAAAAACTGTTTTTT. This chain links TRBV25-1 with TRBJ1-4, with 7 positions matching TRBD1. J gave up 7 bases and V 3 bases, and 11 bases lay outside the gene matches. Germline values: CDR1 MGHDK, CDR2 SYGVNS. The CDR3 is 16 amino acids. The full variable domain, its missing parts supplied by reference TRBV25-1 and TRBJ1-4, is EADIYQTPRYLVIGTGKKITLECSQTMGHDKMYWYQQDPGMELHLIHYSYGVNSTEKGDLSSESTVSRIRTEHFPLTLESARPSHTSQYLCASSDSNRGKGEKLFFGSGTQLSVL.

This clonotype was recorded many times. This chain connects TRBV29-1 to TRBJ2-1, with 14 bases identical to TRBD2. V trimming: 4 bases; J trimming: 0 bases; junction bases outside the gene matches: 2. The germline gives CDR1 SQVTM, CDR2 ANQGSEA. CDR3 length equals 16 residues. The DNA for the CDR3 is TGCAGCGTTGCCGGACTAGCGGGGGGCTCCTACAATGAGCAGTTCTTC. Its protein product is CSVAGLAGGSYNEQFF.

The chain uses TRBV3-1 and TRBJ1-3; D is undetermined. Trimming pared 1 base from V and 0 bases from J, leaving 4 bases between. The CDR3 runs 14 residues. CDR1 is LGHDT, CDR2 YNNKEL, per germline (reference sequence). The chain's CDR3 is CASSQGLSGNTIYF. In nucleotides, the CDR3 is TGTGCCAGCAGCCAAGGGCTCTCTGGAAACACCATATATTTT.

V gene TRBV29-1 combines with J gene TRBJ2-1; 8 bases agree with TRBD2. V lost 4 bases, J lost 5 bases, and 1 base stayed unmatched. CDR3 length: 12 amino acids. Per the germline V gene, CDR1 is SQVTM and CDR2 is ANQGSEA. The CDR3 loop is CSVGLANNEQFF. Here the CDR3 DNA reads TGCAGCGTTGGACTAGCGAACAATGAGCAGTTCTTC.

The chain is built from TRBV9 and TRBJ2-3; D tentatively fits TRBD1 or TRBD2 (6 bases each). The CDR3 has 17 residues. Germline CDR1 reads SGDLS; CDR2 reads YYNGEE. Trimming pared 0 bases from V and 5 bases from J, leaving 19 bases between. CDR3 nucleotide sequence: TGTGCCAGCAGCGTAGCCCCTCGGGGGCTCCGGGGAGATACGCAGTATTTT. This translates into CASSVAPRGLRGDTQYF.

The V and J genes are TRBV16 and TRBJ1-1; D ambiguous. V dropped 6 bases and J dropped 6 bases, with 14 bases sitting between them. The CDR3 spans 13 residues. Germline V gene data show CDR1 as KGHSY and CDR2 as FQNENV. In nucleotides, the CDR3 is TGTGCCAGCAGTCGAATAGGAGGCCCTGAAGCTTTCTTT. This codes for CASSRIGGPEAFF.

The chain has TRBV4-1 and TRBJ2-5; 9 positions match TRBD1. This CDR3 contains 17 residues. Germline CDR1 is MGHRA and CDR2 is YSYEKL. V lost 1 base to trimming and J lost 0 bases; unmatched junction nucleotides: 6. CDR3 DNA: TGCGCCAGCAGCCAAGCTTCCGGGACAGGGAACCAAGAGACCCAGTACTTC. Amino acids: CASSQASGTGNQETQYF.

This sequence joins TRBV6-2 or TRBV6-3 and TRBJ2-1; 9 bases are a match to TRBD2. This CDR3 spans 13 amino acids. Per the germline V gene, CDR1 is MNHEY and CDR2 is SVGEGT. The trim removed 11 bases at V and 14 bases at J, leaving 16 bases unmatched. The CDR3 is CAGTASGAHWEFF. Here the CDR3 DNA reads TGTGCCGGCACGGCTAGCGGGGCGCACTGGGAGTTCTTC.

CDR3: CASSLLAGGQKDTQYF. The CDR3 DNA reads as TGCGCCAGCAGCCTACTAGCGGGGGGGCAGAAAGATACGCAGTATTTT. This chain uses TRBV4-1 with TRBJ2-3, with 13 bases that match TRBD2. The CDR3 runs to 16 residues. Germline assignment: CDR1 MGHRA and CDR2 YSYEKL. Trimming cost V 4 bases and J 5 bases; bases outside gene matches: 6.